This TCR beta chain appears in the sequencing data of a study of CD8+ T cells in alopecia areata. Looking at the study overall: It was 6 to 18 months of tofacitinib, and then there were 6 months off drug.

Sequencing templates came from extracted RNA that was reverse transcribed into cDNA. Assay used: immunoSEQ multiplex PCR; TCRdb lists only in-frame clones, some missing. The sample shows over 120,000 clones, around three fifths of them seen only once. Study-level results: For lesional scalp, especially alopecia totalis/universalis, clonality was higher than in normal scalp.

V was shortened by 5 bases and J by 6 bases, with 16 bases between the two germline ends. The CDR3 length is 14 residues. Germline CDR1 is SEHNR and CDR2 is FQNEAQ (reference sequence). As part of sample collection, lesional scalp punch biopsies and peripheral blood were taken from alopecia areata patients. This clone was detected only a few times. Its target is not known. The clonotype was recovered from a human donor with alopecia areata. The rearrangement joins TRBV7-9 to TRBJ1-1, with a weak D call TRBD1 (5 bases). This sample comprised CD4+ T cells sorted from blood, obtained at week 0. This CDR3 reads CASSHRFVGPEAFF. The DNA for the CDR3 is TGTGCCAGCAGCCACAGGTTCGTGGGTCCTGAAGCTTTCTTT.